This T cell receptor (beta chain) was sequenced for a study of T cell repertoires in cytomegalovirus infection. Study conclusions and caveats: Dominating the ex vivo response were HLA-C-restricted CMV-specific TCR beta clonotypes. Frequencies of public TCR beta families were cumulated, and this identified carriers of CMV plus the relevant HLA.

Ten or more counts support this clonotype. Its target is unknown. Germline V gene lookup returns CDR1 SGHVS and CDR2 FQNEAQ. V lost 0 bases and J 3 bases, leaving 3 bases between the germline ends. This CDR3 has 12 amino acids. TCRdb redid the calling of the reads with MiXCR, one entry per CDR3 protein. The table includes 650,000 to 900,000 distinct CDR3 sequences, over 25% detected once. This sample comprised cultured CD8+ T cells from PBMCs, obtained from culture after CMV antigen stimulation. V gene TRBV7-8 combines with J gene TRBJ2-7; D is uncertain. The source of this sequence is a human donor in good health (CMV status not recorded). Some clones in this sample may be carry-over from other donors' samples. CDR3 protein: CASSLADYEQYV. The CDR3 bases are TGTGCCAGCAGCTTAGCCGACTACGAGCAGTACGTC.